This is a list of T cell receptor beta chains from one sample in a study of shared clonotypes between healthy human individuals. Generated by immunoSEQ multiplex PCR, the TCRdb table keeps only in-frame clones and is missing some. The sample holds around 120,000 clones, roughly 66% seen once. Sequencing input: memory CD8+ T cells sorted from blood. Receptor source: a woman in her thirties in good health. The CDR3 runs from the conserved cysteine through the conserved F or W. D genes are given only for firm matches. Size tells how often a clone was seen (once, few, many) or the class of an expanded clone, and some rows leave it out.

j_gene,abundance,d_gene,len,v_gene,CDR3aa,CDR3nt
TRBJ2-5,NA,TRBD2,14,TRBV27,CASSFASGVETQYF,TGTGCCAGCAGTTTCGCTAGCGGGGTAGAGACCCAGTACTTC
TRBJ2-7,NA,NA,14,TRBV9,CASSVAWGSYEQYF,TGTGCCAGCAGCGTAGCTTGGGGGAGCTACGAGCAGTACTTC
TRBJ1-5,NA,NA,13,TRBV27,CASSFRVGRPQHF,TGTGCCAGCAGTTTTAGGGTTGGGAGGCCCCAGCATTTT
TRBJ2-1,NA,NA,18,TRBV7-9,CASSLGGAPYPDYNEQFF,TGTGCCAGCAGCTTAGGGGGGGCACCCTATCCTGATTACAATGAGCAGTTCTTC
TRBJ2-7,few,NA,13,TRBV4-1,CASSQSVSYEQYF,TGCGCCAGCAGCCAGTCGGTCTCCTACGAGCAGTACTTC
TRBJ1-1,NA,TRBD1,16,TRBV28,CAIEGTGIRYNTEAFF,TGTGCCATCGAAGGGACAGGGATTCGCTATAACACTGAAGCTTTCTTT
TRBJ1-5,NA,NA,16,TRBV19,CASSIEILGGNQPQHF,TGTGCCAGTAGTATAGAAATTCTGGGTGGTAATCAGCCCCAGCATTTT
TRBJ2-3,NA,NA,16,TRBV7-9,CASSLSIGGQLDTQYF,TGTGCCAGCAGCTTGTCCATCGGGGGGCAGCTAGATACGCAGTATTTT
TRBJ2-1,NA,TRBD1,16,TRBV2,CASSEWGTGAYNEQFF,TGTGCCAGCAGTGAGTGGGGTACAGGGGCATACAATGAGCAGTTCTTC
TRBJ2-6,few,TRBD1,19,TRBV6-7,CASSKLCRGPASGANVLTF,TGTGCCAGCAGCAAACTGTGCAGGGGGCCAGCTAGTGGGGCCAACGTCCTGACTTTC
TRBJ2-1,NA,NA,11,TRBV27,CASSRYNEQFF,TGTGCCAGCAGTCGTTACAATGAGCAGTTCTTC
TRBJ2-7,NA,NA,13,TRBV15,CATRPDITYEQYF,TGTGCCACCAGGCCTGACATAACCTACGAGCAGTACTTC
TRBJ2-1,NA,TRBD2,16,TRBV5-1,CASSPGGLAGFNEQFF,TGCGCCAGCAGCCCCGGAGGATTAGCGGGGTTTAATGAGCAGTTCTTC
TRBJ2-1,NA,TRBD2,14,TRBV2,CASSEMGGSGEQFF,TGTGCCAGCAGTGAAATGGGCGGGAGTGGTGAGCAGTTCTTC
TRBJ2-1,NA,TRBD2,16,TRBV11-2,CASSKMLAGTYNEQFF,TGTGCCAGCAGCAAGATGCTAGCGGGAACTTACAATGAGCAGTTCTTC
TRBJ2-5,NA,NA,14,TRBV7-2,CASSLVWDQETQYF,TGTGCCAGCAGCTTAGTTTGGGACCAAGAGACCCAGTACTTC
TRBJ2-7,NA,TRBD2,14,TRBV6-6,CASRTTSGTYEQYF,TGTGCCAGCAGGACAACTAGCGGCACCTACGAGCAGTACTTC
TRBJ2-4,few,NA,11,TRBV5-6,CASSQGNIQYF,TGTGCCAGCAGTCAGGGCAACATTCAGTACTTC
TRBJ2-2,NA,TRBD1,16,TRBV7-9,CASSRLPGGNTGELFF,TGTGCCAGCAGCCGCCTTCCAGGGGGGAACACCGGGGAGCTGTTTTTT
TRBJ2-1,NA,TRBD2,17,TRBV25-1,CASSEFGSLAVQNEQFF,TGTGCCAGCAGTGAATTCGGTAGCCTAGCGGTCCAGAATGAGCAGTTCTTC
TRBJ2-2,NA,NA,14,TRBV19,CASSIARNTGELFF,TGTGCCAGTAGTATAGCCAGGAACACCGGGGAGCTGTTTTTT
TRBJ2-7,NA,TRBD2,15,TRBV6-4,CASSSRDSGSYEQYF,TGTGCCAGCAGCTCCAGAGATAGCGGGAGCTACGAGCAGTACTTC
TRBJ2-7,NA,NA,13,TRBV28,CASSYSKPYEQYF,TGTGCCAGCAGTTATTCCAAGCCCTACGAGCAGTACTTC